This T cell receptor (beta chain) was observed in a study of T cells in Graves' hyperthyroidism and ophthalmopathy. The V and J ends lost 2 bases and 0 bases respectively, with 14 bases between them. This CDR3 region has 17 residues. Germline V lookup: CDR1 SGHVS, CDR2 FNYEAQ. In this sample, this clonotype turned up many times. What was amplified from RNA transcripts were TCR beta CDR3 regions. During a first-round RT-PCR of the TCR CDR3, the HTBI primer set was used. TCRdb passed the multiplex PCR reads through MiXCR, listing each CDR3 protein once. The data contain 450,000 to 550,000 distinct CDR3 sequences, approximately 25% of them singletons.

Sequenced material: blood. V usage is TRBV7-6 and J usage is TRBJ1-5; unclear D gene. This sequence originates from a woman between 25 and 40 years old with Graves' ophthalmopathy. This chain's CDR3 is CASSLPPARDSNQPQHF. DNA for the CDR3: TGTGCCAGCAGCTTACCCCCGGCGAGGGATAGCAATCAGCCCCAGCATTTT.